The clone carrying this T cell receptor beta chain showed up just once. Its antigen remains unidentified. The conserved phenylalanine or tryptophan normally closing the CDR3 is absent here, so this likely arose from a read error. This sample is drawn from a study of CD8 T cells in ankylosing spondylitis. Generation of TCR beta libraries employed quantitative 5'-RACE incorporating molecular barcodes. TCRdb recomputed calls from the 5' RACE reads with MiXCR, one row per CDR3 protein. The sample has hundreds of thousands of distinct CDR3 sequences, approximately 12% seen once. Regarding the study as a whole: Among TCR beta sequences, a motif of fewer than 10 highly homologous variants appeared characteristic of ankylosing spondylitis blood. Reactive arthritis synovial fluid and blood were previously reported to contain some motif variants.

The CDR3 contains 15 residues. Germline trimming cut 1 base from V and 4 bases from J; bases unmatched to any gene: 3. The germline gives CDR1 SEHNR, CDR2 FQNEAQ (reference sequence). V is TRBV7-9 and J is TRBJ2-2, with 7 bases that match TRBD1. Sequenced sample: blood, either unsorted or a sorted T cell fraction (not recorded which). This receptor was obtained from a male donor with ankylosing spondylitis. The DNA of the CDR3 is TGTGCCAGCAGCTTAGGAGGGACAGTCACCGGGGAGCTGTTTTCT. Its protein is CASSLGGTVTGELFS.